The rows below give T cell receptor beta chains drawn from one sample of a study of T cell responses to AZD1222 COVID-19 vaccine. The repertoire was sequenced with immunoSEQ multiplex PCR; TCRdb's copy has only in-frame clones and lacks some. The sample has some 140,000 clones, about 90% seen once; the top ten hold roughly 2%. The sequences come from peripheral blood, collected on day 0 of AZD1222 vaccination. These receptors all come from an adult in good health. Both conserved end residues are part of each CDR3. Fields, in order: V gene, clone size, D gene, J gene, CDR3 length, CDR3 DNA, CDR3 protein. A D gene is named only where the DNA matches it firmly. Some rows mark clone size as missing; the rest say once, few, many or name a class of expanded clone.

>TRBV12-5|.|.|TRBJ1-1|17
TGTGCTAGTGTTAACCCCACGGTATCAGGGACGAGCACTGAAGCTTTCTTT
CASVNPTVSGTSTEAFF
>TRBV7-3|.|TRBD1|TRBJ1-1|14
TGTGCCAGCAGCGCGGGACAGCGGGACACTGAAGCTTTCTTT
CASSAGQRDTEAFF
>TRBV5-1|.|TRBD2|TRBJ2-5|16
TGCGCCAGCAGCTTGGGCCTAGCGGGGGGCAGGGAGACCCAGTACTTC
CASSLGLAGGRETQYF
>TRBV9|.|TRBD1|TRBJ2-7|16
TGTGCCAGCAGCGGCAACCGGGACAGGGGATCCTACGAGCAGTACTTC
CASSGNRDRGSYEQYF
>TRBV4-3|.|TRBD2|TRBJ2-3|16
TGCGCCAGCAGCCAAGATAGCGGGGGTCTCACAGATACGCAGTATTTT
CASSQDSGGLTDTQYF
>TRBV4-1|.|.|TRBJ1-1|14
TGCGCCAGCAGCCAAGTCCTGAGGAACACTGAAGCTTTCTTT
CASSQVLRNTEAFF
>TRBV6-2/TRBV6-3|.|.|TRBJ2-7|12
TGTGCCAGCAGTTACTCATCCGGACCTCAGTACTTC
CASSYSSGPQYF
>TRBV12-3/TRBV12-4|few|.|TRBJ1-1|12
TGTGCCAGCGGGAGGGCCAACACTGAAGCTTTCTTT
CASGRANTEAFF
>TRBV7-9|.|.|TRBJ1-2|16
TGTGCCAGCAGCACAGACGACAGAAGAGATAGCTATGGCTACACCTTC
CASSTDDRRDSYGYTF
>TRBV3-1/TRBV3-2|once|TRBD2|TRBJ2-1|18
TGTGCCAGCAGCCTAATCGGGACTAGCGGGAGGGCGTACAATGAGCAGTTCTTC
CASSLIGTSGRAYNEQFF
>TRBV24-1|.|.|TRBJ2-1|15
TGTGCCACCAGTGACCAGTACCGGGGGGCGGATGAGCAGTTCTTC
CATSDQYRGADEQFF
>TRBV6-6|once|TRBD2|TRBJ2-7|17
TGTGCCAGCAGTCCCAAGGTAGCGGGGGGGCAATCATACGAGCAGTACTTC
CASSPKVAGGQSYEQYF
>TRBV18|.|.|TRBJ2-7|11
TGTGCCAGCTCACTCTCCTACGAGCAGTACTTC
CASSLSYEQYF
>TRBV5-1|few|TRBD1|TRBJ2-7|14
TGCGCCAGCAGCCCTCGGACAGGGGGCGTCGAGCAGTACTTC
CASSPRTGGVEQYF
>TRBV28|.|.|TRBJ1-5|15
TGTGCCAGCAACCAGGACGGGCTCGGCAATCAGCCCCAGCATTTT
CASNQDGLGNQPQHF
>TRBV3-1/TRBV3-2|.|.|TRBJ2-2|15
TGTGCCAGCATCGCATCCGGGGGTGACACGCGGGAGCTGTTTTTT
CASIASGGDTRELFF
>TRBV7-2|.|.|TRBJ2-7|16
TGTGCCAGCAGCTTATCAGTAGGGACTCCGTCCTACGAGCAGTACTTC
CASSLSVGTPSYEQYF
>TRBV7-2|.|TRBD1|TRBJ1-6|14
TGTGCCAGCAGCACCCGGACAGGTTCATCACCCCTCCACTTT
CASSTRTGSSPLHF
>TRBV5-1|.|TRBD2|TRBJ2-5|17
TGCGCCAGCAGCACCGGGACTAGCGGGAGAATAGGAGAGACCCAGTACTTC
CASSTGTSGRIGETQYF
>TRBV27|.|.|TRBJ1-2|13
TGTGCCAGCAGTTTGAGGGGAGACTATGGCTACACCTTC
CASSLRGDYGYTF
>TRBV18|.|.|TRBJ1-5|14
TGTGCCAGCTCACCAGGGGGGGGCAATCAGCCCCAGCATTTT
CASSPGGGNQPQHF
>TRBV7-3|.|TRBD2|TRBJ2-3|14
TGTGCCAGCAGCTTCTCTAGCGGGGGAAATACGCAGTATTTT
CASSFSSGGNTQYF
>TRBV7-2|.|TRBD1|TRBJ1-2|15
TGTGCCAGCAGGGCCACGGGACAGAAGCCGGTTGGCTACACCTTC
CASRATGQKPVGYTF
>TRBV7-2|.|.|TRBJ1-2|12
TGTGCCAGCAGCTTGGGGCAGTATGGCTACACCTTC
CASSLGQYGYTF
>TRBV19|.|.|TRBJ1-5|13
TGTGCCAGTAACATTAGGGGTAATCAGCCCCAGCATTTT
CASNIRGNQPQHF
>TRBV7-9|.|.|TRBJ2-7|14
TGTGCCAGCAGCTCCGGACGGACCTCCTACGAGCAGTACTTC
CASSSGRTSYEQYF
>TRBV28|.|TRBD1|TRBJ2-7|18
TGTGCCAGCAGTTCGGGTAGAATGACAGGGGAACCCTCCTACGAGCAGTACTTC
CASSSGRMTGEPSYEQYF
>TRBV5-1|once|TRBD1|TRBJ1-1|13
TGCGCCAGCAGCTCGGGACAGGGCCGGGGGGCTTTCTTT
CASSSGQGRGAFF
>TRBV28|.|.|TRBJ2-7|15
TGTGCCAGCAGTTTATTAGTCCCAGGGGGGGAGGAGCAGTACTTC
CASSLLVPGGEEQYF
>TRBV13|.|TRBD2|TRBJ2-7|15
TGTGCCAGCAGCTACCGGACTAGCGGAGCCTACGAGCAGTACTTC
CASSYRTSGAYEQYF
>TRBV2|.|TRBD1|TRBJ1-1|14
TGTGCCAGCAGTGACAGGGGGTTCGGCACTGAAGCTTTCTTT
CASSDRGFGTEAFF
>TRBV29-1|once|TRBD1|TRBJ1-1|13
TGCAGCGGATCGGGACAGACGAACACTGAAGCTTTCTTT
CSGSGQTNTEAFF
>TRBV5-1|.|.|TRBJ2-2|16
TGCGCCAGCAGCTTGAGTCCGCAGGCGAACACCGGGGAGCTGTTTTTT
CASSLSPQANTGELFF
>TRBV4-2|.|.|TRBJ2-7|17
TGTGCCAGCAGCCAAGATGGCTGGGGTGGGAGAAAAAACGAGCAGTACTTC
CASSQDGWGGRKNEQYF
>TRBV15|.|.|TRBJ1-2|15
TGTGCCACCAGCTACGGGGGGAGGGAGGGCTATGGCTACACCTTC
CATSYGGREGYGYTF
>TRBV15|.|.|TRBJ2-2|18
TGTGCCACCAGCAGCACCCAACTCGCTACTACGAACACCGGGGAGCTGTTTTTT
CATSSTQLATTNTGELFF
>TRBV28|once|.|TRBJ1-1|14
TGTGCCAGCAGTTTATCAGATAGGGGCGCTGAAGCTTTCTTT
CASSLSDRGAEAFF